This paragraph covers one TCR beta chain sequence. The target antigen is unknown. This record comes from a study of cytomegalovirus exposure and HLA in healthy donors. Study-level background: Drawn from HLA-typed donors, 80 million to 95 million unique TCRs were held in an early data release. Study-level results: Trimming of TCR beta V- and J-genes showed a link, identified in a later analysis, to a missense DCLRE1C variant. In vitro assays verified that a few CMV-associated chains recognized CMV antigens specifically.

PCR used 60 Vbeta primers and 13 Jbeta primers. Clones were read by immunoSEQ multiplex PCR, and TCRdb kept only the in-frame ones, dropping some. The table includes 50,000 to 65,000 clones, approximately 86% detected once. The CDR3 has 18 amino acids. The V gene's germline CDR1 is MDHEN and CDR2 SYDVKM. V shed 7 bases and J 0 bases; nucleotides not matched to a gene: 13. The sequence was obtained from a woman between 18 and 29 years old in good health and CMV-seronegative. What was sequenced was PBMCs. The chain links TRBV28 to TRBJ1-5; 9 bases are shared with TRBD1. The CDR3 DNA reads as TGTGCCAGCAATAACGACAGGGGGTTTGGAAATAGCAATCAGCCCCAGCATTTT. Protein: CASNNDRGFGNSNQPQHF.